This section outlines one T cell receptor beta chain sequence together with its context. Antigen unknown. The sample comes from a study of cytomegalovirus exposure and HLA in healthy donors. Across the whole study: Both the 120 or so validation repertoires and the roughly 700 first-cohort repertoires used the same platform, as reported by a later analysis. Study-level findings and limits: Despite most TCR sequences being rare, some public TCRs occurred in many donors.

The protocol was immunoSEQ multiplex PCR, while the TCRdb copy is restricted to in-frame clones and leaves out a portion. In the table there are more than 200,000 clones, roughly 84% of which are singletons. Separate from the roughly 610-subject first cohort, the 120-subject validation cohort was the one that the donors belonged to. The clonotype originates from a man younger than 35 in good health and CMV-seropositive. The sequenced sample consisted of PBMCs.

CDR3 residues: CASSTLGQDYGYTF. CDR3 nucleotide sequence: TGTGCCAGCAGTACCCTTGGACAGGACTATGGCTACACCTTC. J is TRBJ1-2 and V is TRBV6-1, with TRBD1 matching over 7 bases. The germline gives CDR1 MNHNS, CDR2 SASEGT. The J segment lost 3 bases and the V segment lost 5 bases, leaving 6 bases of the junction unmatched. The CDR3 spans 14 residues.